This paragraph reports one TCR beta chain. The sample belongs to a study of cytomegalovirus exposure and HLA in healthy donors. The protocol was immunoSEQ multiplex PCR, while the TCRdb copy is restricted to in-frame clones and leaves out a portion. This repertoire shows about 160,000 clones, 85% found once; its top ten account for about 2.1%. Germline V gene lookup returns CDR1 SEHNR and CDR2 FQNEAQ (reference sequence). V lost 10 bases to trimming and J lost 6 bases, with 16 bases between them. This CDR3 region has 12 residues. Sample: PBMCs. This clonotype originated in a young man in good health and CMV-seropositive. This rearrangement joins TRBV7-9 to TRBJ2-7, with D possibly being TRBD1 (5 bases). This chain's CDR3 is CATWAGPGEQYF. CDR3 DNA sequence: TGTGCCACGTGGGCAGGGCCGGGCGAGCAGTACTTC. Drawing the rest from reference TRBV7-9 and TRBJ2-7, the complete variable domain is DTGVSQNPRHKITKRGQNVTFRCDPISEHNRLYWYRQTLGQGPEFLTYFQNEAQLEKSRLLSDRFSAERPKGSFSTLEIQRTEQGDSAMYLCATWAGPGEQYFGPGTRLTVT.